This T cell receptor (beta chain) was recorded in a study of shared clonotypes between healthy human individuals. CDR1 is MNHEY and CDR2 is SMNVEV in the germline V gene (reference sequence). Unmatched junction bases numbered 5, after V lost 5 bases and J lost 3 bases. The CDR3 totals 14 residues. TCRdb's copy holds only in-frame clones and misses some; the assay was immunoSEQ multiplex PCR. The sample yields over 2 million clones, 85% to 95% seen once. The specimen sequenced was naive CD4+ T cells sorted from blood. Documented subset: CD45RA+ positively selected. This TCR came from a man aged 18 to 30 in good health. The chain uses TRBV27 and TRBJ2-7, with 9 bases aligning to TRBD1. As DNA, the CDR3 is TGTGCCAGCAGTCAGGGACAGGGAAGCTACGAGCAGTACTTC. It codes for CASSQGQGSYEQYF.